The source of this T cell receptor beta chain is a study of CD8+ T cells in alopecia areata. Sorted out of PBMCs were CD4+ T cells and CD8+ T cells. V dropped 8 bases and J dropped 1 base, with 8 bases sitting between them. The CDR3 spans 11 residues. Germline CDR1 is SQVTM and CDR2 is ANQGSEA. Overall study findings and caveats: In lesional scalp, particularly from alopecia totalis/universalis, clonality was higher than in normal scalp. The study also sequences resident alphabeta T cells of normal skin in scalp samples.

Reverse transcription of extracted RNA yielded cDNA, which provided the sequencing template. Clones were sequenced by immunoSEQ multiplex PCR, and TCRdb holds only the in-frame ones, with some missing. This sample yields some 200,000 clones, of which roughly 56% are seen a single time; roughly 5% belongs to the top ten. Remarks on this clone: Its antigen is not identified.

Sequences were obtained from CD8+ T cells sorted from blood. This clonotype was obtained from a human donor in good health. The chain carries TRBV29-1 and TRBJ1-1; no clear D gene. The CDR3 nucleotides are TGCAGCCATACAACGAACACTGAAGCTTTCTTT. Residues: CSHTTNTEAFF.